A single sample is the source of the 22 T cell receptor beta chains below, sequenced in a study of TIL therapy for anti-PD-1-resistant metastatic lung cancer. Regarding time point: pre-treatment sample, taken before nivolumab and TIL therapy. The tumor samples were excised metastases, mostly pleural nodules or supraclavicular lymph nodes. This was the immunoSEQ v3 assay. Clones were read by immunoSEQ multiplex PCR, and TCRdb kept only the in-frame ones, dropping some. The sample records 10,000 to 15,000 clones, 50% to 75% being singletons. The sample was tumor tissue, taken at baseline. These receptors originate from a person aged 30 to 80 with non-small cell lung cancer.

This clone is termed medium-sized. The chain carries TRBV28 and TRBJ1-3; D possibly corresponds to TRBD1 (5 bases). Between the trimmed V and J ends, which lost 10 bases and 4 bases, there was a span of 14 bases. The CDR3 has 13 amino acids. Per the germline V gene, CDR1 is MDHEN and CDR2 is SYDVKM. The CDR3 spells CATFRGSGNTIYF. The CDR3 DNA reads as TGTGCCACCTTTCGGGGGTCAGGAAACACCATATATTTT.

This clone has just one count. V and J are TRBV28 and TRBJ1-2; possibly TRBD1 for D (5 bases). V lost 1 base to trimming and J lost 3 bases, with 12 bases between them. This CDR3 region has 15 residues. CDR1 MDHEN and CDR2 SYDVKM come from the germline V gene. The CDR3 here is CASSLSGQGYYGYTF. CDR3 sequence (DNA): TGTGCCAGCAGTTTATCCGGGCAGGGCTACTATGGCTACACCTTC.

The sample holds a few counts of this clone. This chain connects TRBV3-1 (or the pseudogene TRBV3-2) to TRBJ1-2; 9 bases are a match to TRBD1. The CDR3 runs to 13 residues. Germline CDR1 and CDR2: LGHDT and YNNKEL (reference sequence). J lost 4 bases, V lost 3 bases, and 0 bases had no gene match. The CDR3 reads CASSQGQGYGYTF. The CDR3 region has the DNA TGTGCCAGCAGCCAGGGACAGGGCTATGGCTACACCTTC.

This chain links TRBV19 with TRBJ2-1; D is undetermined. There are 13 residues in the CDR3. Trimming took off 2 bases at V and 11 bases at J, with 13 bases between the two ends. Germline CDR1 reads LNHDA; CDR2 reads SQIVND (reference sequence). The CDR3 is CASSIKLEIQQFF. CDR3 nucleotides: TGTGCCAGTAGTATAAAACTGGAGATACAGCAGTTCTTC.

The rearrangement joins TRBV19 to TRBJ2-6, with 10 bases identical to TRBD1. CDR1 is LNHDA and CDR2 is SQIVND in the germline V gene (reference sequence). The CDR3 runs 17 residues. V lost 5 bases, J lost 0 bases, and 4 bases stayed unmatched. CDR3 sequence: CASSLTGGSSGANVLTF. The CDR3 bases are TGTGCCAGTAGTCTGACAGGGGGCTCCTCTGGGGCCAACGTCCTGACTTTC.

The rearrangement joins TRBV6-6 to TRBJ1-4; 8 bases align to TRBD1. The CDR3 runs to 15 residues. With 6 bases clipped from V and 7 bases from J, the junction kept 10 bases outside the gene matches. Per the germline V gene, CDR1 is MNHNY and CDR2 is SVGAGI (reference sequence). CDR3 residues: CASRGHQGAGEKLFF. CDR3 in DNA: TGTGCCAGCAGGGGTCACCAGGGGGCGGGTGAAAAACTGTTTTTT.

The chain recombines TRBV29-1 with TRBJ1-1; D possibly corresponds to TRBD1 (5 bases). V was trimmed by 6 bases and J by 1 base, leaving 15 bases between them. This CDR3 has 14 amino acids. Germline V lookup: CDR1 SQVTM, CDR2 ANQGSEA. The CDR3 DNA sequence: TGCAGCGTCGCCAGGGACTCTTGGAACACTGAAGCTTTCTTT. Its translation: CSVARDSWNTEAFF.

This clone was counted only a few times. The CDR3: CAWIKDSPLHF. The DNA for the CDR3 is TGTGCCTGGATTAAGGATTCACCCCTCCACTTT. V gene TRBV30 combines with J gene TRBJ1-6; D remains unclear. The ends were cut back, 4 bases at V and 8 bases at J, with 6 bases in the middle. The germline CDR1 and CDR2 sequences are GTSNPN and SVGIG (reference sequence). The CDR3 is 11 residues long.

The J gene is TRBJ2-3, the V gene TRBV19; 8 bases fit TRBD1. Trimming cost V 8 bases and J 1 base; bases outside gene matches: 2. CDR3 length equals 13 residues. CDR1 and CDR2 (germline): LNHDA, SQIVND (reference sequence). The CDR3 here is CASADRGTDTQYF. The CDR3 DNA follows: TGTGCCAGTGCGGACAGGGGCACAGATACGCAGTATTTT.

Only a few counts were recorded for this clone. The gene calls are TRBV27 and TRBJ2-2; unclear D gene. V lost 7 bases to trimming and J lost 4 bases, with 4 bases between them. Germline CDR1 and CDR2: MNHEY and SMNVEV (reference sequence). CDR3 length equals 11 residues. The CDR3 region is CASTSTGELFF. CDR3 coding DNA: TGTGCCAGCACCAGCACCGGGGAGCTGTTTTTT.

By sample fraction, this clone is medium-sized (0.01 to 0.1%). In the same sample, other DNA sequences code for this CDR3. The gene calls are TRBV5-6 and TRBJ2-1; D may be TRBD1 (5 bases). Germline CDR1 is SGHDT and CDR2 is YYEEEE. This CDR3 has 13 amino acids. Trimming stripped 2 bases from V and 8 bases from J, with 11 bases between. CDR3 nucleotide sequence: TGTGCCAGCAGCTTAGGGGTTTTCGATGAGCAGTTCTTC. Translation gives CASSLGVFDEQFF. Based on the CDR3 plus reference TRBV5-6 and TRBJ2-1, the full variable domain is DAGVTQSPTHLIKTRGQQVTLRCSPKSGHDTVSWYQQALGQGPQFIFQYYEEEERQRGNFPDRFSGHQFPNYSSELNVNALLLGDSALYLCASSLGVFDEQFFGPGTRLTVL.

By share, this clone ranks as medium-sized. The chain recombines TRBV19 with TRBJ1-2; D remains unclear. The germline V gene encodes CDR1 LNHDA and CDR2 SQIVND (reference sequence). This CDR3 spans 15 amino acids. The germline V and J ends were trimmed by 6 bases and 4 bases, with 18 bases remaining between them. DNA of the CDR3: TGTGCCAGTAGACCTCGTGAACGGGCCCTCTATGGCTACACCTTC. Protein sequence: CASRPRERALYGYTF.

This clone ranks as medium-sized. The chain couples TRBV3-1 (or the pseudogene TRBV3-2) to TRBJ2-2; no reliable D call. V was cut by 4 bases and J by 7 bases, with 7 bases left in between. Germline V gene sequence: CDR1 LGHDT, CDR2 YNNKEL (reference sequence). CDR3 length: 12 amino acids. CDR3 loop: CASSRDIGELFF. CDR3 nucleotide sequence: TGTGCCAGCAGCCGGGATATCGGGGAGCTGTTTTTT.

The V gene is TRBV10-3, the J gene TRBJ1-3, with D uncertain. The CDR3 is 13 amino acids. V was cut by 4 bases and J by 4 bases, with 8 bases left in between. The V gene's germline CDR1 is ENHRY and CDR2 SYGVKD. The CDR3 sequence is CAISGAGGNTIYF. In DNA form, the CDR3 reads TGTGCCATCAGTGGGGCCGGGGGAAACACCATATATTTT.

The V and J genes are TRBV5-4 and TRBJ1-1; weak D call: TRBD1 (5 bases). This CDR3 is 12 amino acids long. In germline, CDR1 is SGHNT, CDR2 YYREEE (reference sequence). V lost 4 bases, J lost 5 bases, and 9 bases lay in between. CDR3 bases: TGTGCCAGCAGCCCCCAGGGAACTGAAGCTTTCTTT. Its protein is CASSPQGTEAFF.

CDR3 protein: CASSPSTVNTEAFF. The CDR3 DNA reads TGTGCCAGCAGCCCCTCGACGGTGAACACTGAAGCTTTCTTT. This chain joins TRBV7-2 and TRBJ1-1; D call uncertain. The CDR3 is 14 residues long. Germline V gene data show CDR1 as SGHTA and CDR2 as FQGNSA. V lost 5 bases, J lost 0 bases, and 10 bases lay in between.

The genes are TRBV2 and TRBJ1-5; D unresolved. The V and J ends lost 6 bases and 1 base respectively, with 16 bases between them. The length of the CDR3 is 16 residues. Germline lookup yields CDR1 SNHLY and CDR2 FYNNEI. CDR3 in amino acids: CASRETGSFSNQPQHF. CDR3 nucleotide sequence: TGTGCCAGCAGGGAAACGGGGTCTTTCAGCAATCAGCCCCAGCATTTT. The whole variable domain, remainder taken from reference TRBV2 and TRBJ1-5, is EPEVTQTPSHQVTQMGQEVILRCVPISNHLYFYWYRQILGQKVEFLVSFYNNEISEKSEIFDDQFSVERPDGSNFTLKIRSTKLEDSAMYFCASRETGSFSNQPQHFGDGTRLSIL.

The V and J genes are TRBV7-9 and TRBJ1-4; D unresolved. V lost 1 base, J lost 8 bases, and 17 bases lay in between. CDR1 is SEHNR and CDR2 is FQNEAQ in the germline V gene (reference sequence). The CDR3 spans 16 residues. CDR3 sequence reads: CASSLGGSLTGEKLFF. In nucleotides, the CDR3 is TGTGCCAGCAGCTTAGGCGGGAGCTTAACTGGGGAAAAACTGTTTTTT.

This clone was counted between two and nine times. V and J are TRBV3-1 (or the pseudogene TRBV3-2) and TRBJ2-7; 8 bases are a match to TRBD2. V trimming: 4 bases; J trimming: 7 bases; junction bases outside the gene matches: 9. Germline V gene data show CDR1 as LGHDT and CDR2 as YNNKEL (reference sequence). The CDR3 is 14 amino acids. CDR3 sequence reads: CASSPQRERGEQYF. As DNA, the CDR3 is TGTGCCAGCAGCCCACAGCGGGAGCGAGGTGAGCAGTACTTC.

This clone was counted only a few times. The chain combines TRBV2 with TRBJ1-6; weak D call: TRBD1 (5 bases). Trimming stripped 3 bases from V and 10 bases from J, with 19 bases between. Germline CDR1 is SNHLY and CDR2 is FYNNEI. The CDR3 extends over 16 amino acids. Written as DNA, the CDR3 is TGTGCCAGCAGTGACTTCCCAGGGAAGATAGGATCACCCCTCCACTTT. Its protein is CASSDFPGKIGSPLHF.

The chain couples TRBV7-9 to TRBJ2-7; D gene ambiguous. Germline V gene data show CDR1 as SEHNR and CDR2 as FQNEAQ (reference sequence). The CDR3 has 14 residues. Trimming removed 0 bases at V and 3 bases at J, with 9 bases between. The CDR3 nucleotides are TGTGCCAGCAGCTTAGCGTTAGGGCTCTACGAGCAGTACTTC. Translating gives CASSLALGLYEQYF.

The chain employs TRBV28 and TRBJ2-7, with TRBD2 identical over 9 bases. V shed 7 bases, J shed 5 bases, and the junction held 9 bases outside the gene matches. Germline loops: CDR1 MDHEN, CDR2 SYDVKM. The CDR3 covers 14 residues. The CDR3 nucleotides read TGTGCCAGCACCCCTAGCGGGAAGATCAACGAGCAGTACTTC. Encoded protein: CASTPSGKINEQYF.